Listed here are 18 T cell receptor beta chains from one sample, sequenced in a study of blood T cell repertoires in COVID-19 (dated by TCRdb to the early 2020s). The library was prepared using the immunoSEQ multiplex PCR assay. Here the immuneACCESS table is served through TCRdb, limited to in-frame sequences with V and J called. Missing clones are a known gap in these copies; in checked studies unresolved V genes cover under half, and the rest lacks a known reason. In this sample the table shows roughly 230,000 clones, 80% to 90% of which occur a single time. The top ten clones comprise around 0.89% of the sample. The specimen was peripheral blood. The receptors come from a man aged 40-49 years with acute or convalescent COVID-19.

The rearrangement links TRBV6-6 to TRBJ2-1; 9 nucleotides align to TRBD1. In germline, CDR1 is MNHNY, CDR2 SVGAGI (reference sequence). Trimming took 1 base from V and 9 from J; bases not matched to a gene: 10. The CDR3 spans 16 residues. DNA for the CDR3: TGTGCCAGCAGTTACTATGTCCGGGACAGGGTGAGTGAGCAGTTCTTC. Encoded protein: CASSYYVRDRVSEQFF.

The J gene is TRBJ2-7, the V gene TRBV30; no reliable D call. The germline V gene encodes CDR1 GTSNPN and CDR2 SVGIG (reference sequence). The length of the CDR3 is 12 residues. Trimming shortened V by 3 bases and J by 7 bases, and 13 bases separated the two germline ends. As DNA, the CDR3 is TGTGCCTGGAGCCCCCGCGCCTCTGAGCAGTACTTC. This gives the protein CAWSPRASEQYF. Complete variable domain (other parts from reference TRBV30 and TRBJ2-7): SQTIHQWPATLVQPVGSPLSLECTVEGTSNPNLYWYRQAAGRGLQLLFYSVGIGQISSEVPQNLSASRPQDRQFILSSKKLLLSDSGFYLCAWSPRASEQYFGPGTRLTVT.

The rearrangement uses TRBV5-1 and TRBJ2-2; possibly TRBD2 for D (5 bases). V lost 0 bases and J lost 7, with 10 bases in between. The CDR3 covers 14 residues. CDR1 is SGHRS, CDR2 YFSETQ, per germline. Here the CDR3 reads CASSLVSGIGELFF. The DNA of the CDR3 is TGCGCCAGCAGCTTGGTTTCCGGGATCGGGGAGCTGTTTTTT.

Written as DNA, the CDR3 is TGTGCCAGCAGCCCCCGTAGTTTAGCGGGGGTCTACGAGCAGTACTTC. This encodes CASSPRSLAGVYEQYF. The V call is TRBV9, the J call TRBJ2-7; 9 bases line up with TRBD2. Looked up from germline, CDR1 is SGDLS and CDR2 is YYNGEE. The ends lost 4 bases at V and 3 bases at J; junction bases unmatched: 11. The CDR3 has 16 amino acids.

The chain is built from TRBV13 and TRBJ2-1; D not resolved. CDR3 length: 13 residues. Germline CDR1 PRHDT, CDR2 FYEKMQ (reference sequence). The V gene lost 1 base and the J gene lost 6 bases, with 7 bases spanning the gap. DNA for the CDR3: TGTGCCAGCAGCTTAGCCATTTTCAATGAGCAGTTCTTC. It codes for CASSLAIFNEQFF. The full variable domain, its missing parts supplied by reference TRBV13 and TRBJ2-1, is AAGVIQSPRHLIKEKRETATLKCYPIPRHDTVYWYQQGPGQDPQFLISFYEKMQSDKGSIPDRFSAQQFSDYHSELNMSSLELGDSALYFCASSLAIFNEQFFGPGTRLTVL.

The CDR3: CASSLTSGGAPDTQYF. The CDR3 bases are TGTGCCAGCAGCTTGACTAGCGGGGGGGCTCCAGATACGCAGTATTTT. The J gene is TRBJ2-3, the V gene TRBV5-4; 13 bases agree with TRBD2. The CDR3 is 16 amino acids. CDR1 SGHNT and CDR2 YYREEE come from the germline V gene (reference sequence). V trimming: 1 base; J trimming: 4 bases; junction bases outside the gene matches: 3.

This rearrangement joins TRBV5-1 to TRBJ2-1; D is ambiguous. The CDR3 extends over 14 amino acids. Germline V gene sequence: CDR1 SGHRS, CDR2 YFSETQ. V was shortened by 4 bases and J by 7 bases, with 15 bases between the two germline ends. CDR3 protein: CASSPLTTENEQFF. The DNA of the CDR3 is TGCGCCAGCAGCCCGTTGACAACTGAAAATGAGCAGTTCTTC.

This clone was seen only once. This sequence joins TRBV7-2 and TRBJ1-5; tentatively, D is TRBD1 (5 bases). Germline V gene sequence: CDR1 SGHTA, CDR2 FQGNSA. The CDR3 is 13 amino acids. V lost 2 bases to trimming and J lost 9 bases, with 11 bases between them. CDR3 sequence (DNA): TGTGCCAGCAGCTTACCGCAGGGATGGCCCCAGCATTTT. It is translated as CASSLPQGWPQHF.

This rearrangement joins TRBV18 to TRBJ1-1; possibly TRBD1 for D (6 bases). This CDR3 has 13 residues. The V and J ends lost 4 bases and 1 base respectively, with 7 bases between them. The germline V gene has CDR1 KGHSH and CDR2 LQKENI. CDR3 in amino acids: CASSRQENTEAFF. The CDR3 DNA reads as TGTGCCAGCTCACGACAGGAGAACACTGAAGCTTTCTTT.

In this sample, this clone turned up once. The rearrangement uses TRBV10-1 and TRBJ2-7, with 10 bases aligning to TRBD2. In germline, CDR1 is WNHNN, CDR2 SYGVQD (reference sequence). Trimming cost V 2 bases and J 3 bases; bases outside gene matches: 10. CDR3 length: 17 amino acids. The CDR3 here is CASSETSGEGAGYEQYF. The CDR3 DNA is TGCGCCAGCAGTGAGACTAGCGGGGAAGGGGCGGGCTACGAGCAGTACTTC.

DNA of the CDR3: TGTGCCAGCAGCCAAAGGATCGACAGGGGGCTTTCACCCCTCCACTTT. Encoded protein: CASSQRIDRGLSPLHF. V gene TRBV14 combines with J gene TRBJ1-6, with 10 nucleotides matching TRBD1. Trimming cost V 2 bases and J 9 bases; bases outside gene matches: 7. Germline CDR1 reads SGHDN; CDR2 reads FVKESK. CDR3 length equals 16 residues. Together with reference TRBV14 and TRBJ1-6, the CDR3 gives the full variable domain: EAGVTQFPSHSVIEKGQTVTLRCDPISGHDNLYWYRRVMGKEIKFLLHFVKESKQDESGMPNNRFLAERTGGTYSTLKVQPAELEDSGVYFCASSQRIDRGLSPLHFGNGTRLTVT.

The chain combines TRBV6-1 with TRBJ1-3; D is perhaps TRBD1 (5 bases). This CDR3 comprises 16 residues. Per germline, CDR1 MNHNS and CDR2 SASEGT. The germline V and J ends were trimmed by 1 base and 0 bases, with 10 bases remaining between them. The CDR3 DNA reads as TGTGCCAGCAGTGAAGTGGACGGGGGCTCTGGAAACACCATATATTTT. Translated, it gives CASSEVDGGSGNTIYF.

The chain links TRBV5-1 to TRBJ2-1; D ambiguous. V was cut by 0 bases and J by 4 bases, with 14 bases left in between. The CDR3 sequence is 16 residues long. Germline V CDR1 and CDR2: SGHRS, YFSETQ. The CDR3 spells CASSLVRPSRYNEQFF. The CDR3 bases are TGCGCCAGCAGCTTGGTGCGCCCGAGCAGGTACAATGAGCAGTTCTTC.

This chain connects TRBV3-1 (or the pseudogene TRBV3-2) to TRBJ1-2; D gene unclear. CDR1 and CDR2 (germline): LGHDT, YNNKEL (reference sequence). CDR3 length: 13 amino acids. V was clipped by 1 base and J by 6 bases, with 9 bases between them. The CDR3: CASSQVAGNGYTF. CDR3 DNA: TGTGCCAGCAGCCAAGTGGCGGGAAATGGCTACACCTTC.

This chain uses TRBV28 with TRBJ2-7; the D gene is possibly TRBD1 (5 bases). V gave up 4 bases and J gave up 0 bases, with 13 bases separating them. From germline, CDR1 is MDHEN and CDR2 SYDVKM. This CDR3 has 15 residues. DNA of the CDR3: TGTGCCAGCAGTTCCCAGGGTTTGAACTCCTACGAGCAGTACTTC. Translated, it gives CASSSQGLNSYEQYF.

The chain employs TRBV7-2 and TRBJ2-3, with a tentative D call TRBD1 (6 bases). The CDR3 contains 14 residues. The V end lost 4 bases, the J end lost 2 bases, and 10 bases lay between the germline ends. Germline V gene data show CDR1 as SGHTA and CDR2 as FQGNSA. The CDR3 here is CASSSQGLTDTQYF. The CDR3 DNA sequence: TGTGCCAGCAGCTCACAGGGTCTCACAGATACGCAGTATTTT.

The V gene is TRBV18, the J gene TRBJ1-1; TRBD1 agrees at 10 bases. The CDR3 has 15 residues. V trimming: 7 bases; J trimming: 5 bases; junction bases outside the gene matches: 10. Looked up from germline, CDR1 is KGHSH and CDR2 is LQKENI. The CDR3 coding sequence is TGTGCCAGCTTTCCCGGGACAGGGGTGGAAACTGAAGCTTTCTTT. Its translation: CASFPGTGVETEAFF.

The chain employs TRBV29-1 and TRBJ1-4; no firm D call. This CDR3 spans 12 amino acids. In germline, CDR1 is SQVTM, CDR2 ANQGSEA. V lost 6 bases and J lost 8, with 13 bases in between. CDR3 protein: CSVQRTEEKLFF. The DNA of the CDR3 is TGCAGCGTCCAGCGGACGGAAGAAAAACTGTTTTTT. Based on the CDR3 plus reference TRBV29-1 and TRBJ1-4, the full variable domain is SAVISQKPSRDICQRGTSLTIQCQVDSQVTMMFWYRQQPGQSLTLIATANQGSEATYESGFVIDKFPISRPNLTFSTLTVSNMSPEDSSIYLCSVQRTEEKLFFGSGTQLSVL.